What follows are 22 T cell receptor beta chains derived from one specimen sequenced in a study of shared clonotypes between healthy human individuals. This table comes from immunoSEQ multiplex PCR, and its TCRdb copy is limited to in-frame clones, with some not included. The data show fewer than 600,000 clones, with around 80% seen just once and 12% held by the top ten. The source material was PBMCs. These TCRs come from a woman aged 40 to 50 in good health. Some clones in this sample may be carry-over from other donors' samples.

This chain links TRBV6-6 with TRBJ2-4; no clear D gene. Between the trimmed V and J ends, which lost 5 bases and 0 bases, there was a span of 8 bases. This CDR3 contains 14 residues. Per the germline V gene, CDR1 is MNHNY and CDR2 is SVGAGI (reference sequence). In DNA form, the CDR3 reads TGTGCCAGCAGTAGCGCGATAGCCAAAAACATTCAGTACTTC. Translating gives CASSSAIAKNIQYF.

This clone was detected a few times. This chain uses TRBV27 with TRBJ2-5, with TRBD1 matching over 7 bases. TRBJ2-7 explains the end of the DNA better; the J call may be wrong. In germline, CDR1 is MNHEY, CDR2 SMNVEV (reference sequence). The CDR3 length is 13 residues. The CDR3 protein is CASRKTGSYEQYF. Written as DNA, the CDR3 is TGTGCCAGCAGAAAGACAGGGAGCTACGAGCAGTACTTC.

This rearrangement joins TRBV7-3 to TRBJ2-2; TRBD2 agrees at 9 bases. V was clipped by 5 bases and J by 6 bases; unmatched bases: 7. Germline V gene sequence: CDR1 SGHTA, CDR2 FQGTGA. This CDR3 is built from 15 residues. CDR3 coding DNA: TGTGCCAGCAGCCCGCGGACTAGCGAAGCCGGGGAGCTGTTTTTT. It is translated as CASSPRTSEAGELFF.

This clone has only a few counts. The chain is built from TRBV2 and TRBJ2-2, with D hard to call. Germline CDR1 is SNHLY and CDR2 is FYNNEI. CDR3 size: 14 residues. The germline V and J ends were trimmed by 4 bases and 7 bases, with 13 bases remaining between them. This chain's CDR3 is CASSALFHGGELFF. For the CDR3, the DNA is TGTGCCAGCAGTGCATTATTTCACGGCGGGGAGCTGTTTTTT.

This rearrangement joins TRBV18 to TRBJ1-1; D remains ambiguous. CDR1 KGHSH and CDR2 LQKENI come from the germline V gene. V was cut by 0 bases and J by 0 bases, with 8 bases left in between. This CDR3 is 15 amino acids long. The CDR3 reads CASSPPSSVNTEAFF. The CDR3 DNA is TGTGCCAGCTCACCACCATCATCGGTGAACACTGAAGCTTTCTTT.

In the case of this clone: A read error may account for a junction end that differs from germline. Additional DNA sequences in this sample encode the identical CDR3. This chain connects TRBV5-6 to TRBJ2-7; possible D gene TRBD1, 6 bases. The V gene's germline CDR1 is SGHDT and CDR2 YYEEEE. There are 13 residues in the CDR3. CDR3 sequence: CASSPKTGYEQYF. CDR3 in DNA: TGCGCCAGCAGCCCCAAGACAGGATACGAGCAGTACTTC.

The chain recombines TRBV4-2 with TRBJ2-5, with D unclear. The V gene's germline CDR1 is LGHNA and CDR2 YNFKEQ. The CDR3 is made up of 13 amino acids. V lost 4 bases and J 1 base, leaving 7 bases between the germline ends. CDR3 sequence reads: CASSRDPQETQYF. The CDR3 nucleotides are TGTGCCAGCAGCCGAGACCCCCAAGAGACCCAGTACTTC.

This rearrangement joins TRBV2 to TRBJ2-7, with D possibly TRBD2 on 6 matching bases. The germline CDR1 and CDR2 sequences are SNHLY and FYNNEI. The CDR3 extends over 15 amino acids. V lost 8 bases to trimming and J lost 5 bases, with 22 bases between them. The CDR3: CASGRRDGRPNEQYF. DNA for the CDR3: TGTGCCAGCGGTAGACGGGATGGGAGGCCCAACGAGCAGTACTTC.

J is TRBJ1-4 and V is TRBV30, with a weak D call TRBD1 (6 bases). V was shortened by 4 bases and J by 4 bases, with 16 bases between the two germline ends. The CDR3 runs 15 residues. CDR1 GTSNPN and CDR2 SVGIG come from the germline V gene (reference sequence). The CDR3 loop is CAWTTRQAFNEKLFF. CDR3 DNA sequence: TGTGCCTGGACTACCAGACAGGCCTTTAATGAAAAACTGTTTTTT.

CDR3 bases: TGTGCCAGCAGCGTAGCGGTCTGGGACAACAATGAGCAGTTCTTC. The encoded protein is CASSVAVWDNNEQFF. The chain employs TRBV9 and TRBJ2-1; a possible D gene is TRBD1 (6 bases). The CDR3 is 15 residues long. Trimming stripped 0 bases from V and 5 bases from J, with 12 bases between. The germline V gene encodes CDR1 SGDLS and CDR2 YYNGEE.

The chain uses TRBV11-3 and TRBJ2-7; the D is unclear. Deletions cut 0 bases from V and 6 bases from J, with 9 bases between. Germline values: CDR1 SGHNT, CDR2 YENEEA. This CDR3 comprises 13 residues. The DNA of the CDR3 is TGTGCCAGCAGCTTAGATCCGTTTCGCGAGCAGTACTTC. This gives the protein CASSLDPFREQYF.

The V call is TRBV10-2, the J call TRBJ1-1; a weak D match, TRBD1 (6 bases). With 10 bases removed from V and 4 bases from J, the gap between germline ends came to 13 bases. Germline loops: CDR1 WSHSY, CDR2 SAAADI. There are 12 residues in the CDR3. Here the CDR3 DNA reads TGCGCCACCGGGGGCAGGGTCACTGAAGCTTTCTTT. It yields the protein CATGGRVTEAFF.

This chain uses TRBV9 with TRBJ2-3; 8 bases fit TRBD2. The V and J ends lost 2 bases and 4 bases, in that order; junction bases with no gene match: 9. This CDR3 is built from 16 residues. CDR1 and CDR2 from the germline V gene are SGDLS and YYNGEE. The CDR3, as DNA: TGTGCCAGCAGCGTCACACCGGGACTAGTTCCAGATACGCAGTATTTT. Amino acids: CASSVTPGLVPDTQYF.

The chain couples TRBV7-9 to TRBJ1-1, with D possibly being TRBD1 (6 bases). CDR1 is SEHNR and CDR2 is FQNEAQ in the germline V gene (reference sequence). This CDR3 has 14 amino acids. V dropped 5 bases and J dropped 5 bases, with 15 bases sitting between them. Here the CDR3 reads CASSKDRPGTEAFF. CDR3 nucleotides: TGTGCCAGCAGCAAGGACAGACCTGGTACTGAAGCTTTCTTT. Full variable domain (outside the CDR3, taken from reference TRBV7-9 and TRBJ1-1): DTGVSQNPRHKITKRGQNVTFRCDPISEHNRLYWYRQTLGQGPEFLTYFQNEAQLEKSRLLSDRFSAERPKGSFSTLEIQRTEQGDSAMYLCASSKDRPGTEAFFGQGTRLTVV.

This chain uses TRBV27 with TRBJ1-6; a possible D gene is TRBD1 (6 bases). CDR3 length: 15 amino acids. Trimming left V 5 bases short and J 0 bases short, with 8 bases between. Germline CDR1 and CDR2: MNHEY and SMNVEV (reference sequence). DNA for the CDR3: TGTGCCAGCAGTGGACAGAGCTCCTATAATTCACCCCTCCACTTT. It encodes CASSGQSSYNSPLHF.

The rearrangement uses TRBV4-3 and TRBJ2-3, with D tentatively TRBD1 or TRBD2 (5 bases each). The germline V gene has CDR1 LGHNA and CDR2 YSLEER. Trimming pared 0 bases from V and 2 bases from J, leaving 18 bases between. The CDR3 is made up of 18 amino acids. Here the CDR3 DNA reads TGCGCCAGCAGCCAAGAAACCCCTAGGGGACGAGCCACAGATACGCAGTATTTT. Translated, it gives CASSQETPRGRATDTQYF.

This clone was detected only once. The chain has TRBV5-1 and TRBJ1-5, with a possible D match to TRBD1 (5 bases). The germline CDR1 and CDR2 sequences are SGHRS and YFSETQ. V dropped 1 base and J dropped 5 bases, with 13 bases sitting between them. This CDR3 region has 15 residues. The CDR3 loop is CASSLTGTSDQPQHF. The CDR3 DNA sequence: TGCGCCAGCAGCTTGACCGGGACTTCCGATCAGCCCCAGCATTTT.

CDR3 loop: CASKGIFEAFF. The CDR3, as DNA: TGTGCCAGCAAAGGGATCTTTGAAGCTTTCTTT. The genes are TRBV21-1 and TRBJ1-1. TRBV21-1 is termed a pseudogene. The CDR3 totals 11 residues.

This clone showed up just a few times. The V call is TRBV13, the J call TRBJ2-3; the D is unclear. The V gene's germline CDR1 is PRHDT and CDR2 FYEKMQ (reference sequence). V gave up 0 bases and J gave up 0 bases, with 4 bases separating them. The CDR3 extends over 14 amino acids. The CDR3 sequence: CASSLGGSTDTQYF. The CDR3 DNA reads TGTGCCAGCAGCTTAGGCGGCAGCACAGATACGCAGTATTTT.

The chain couples TRBV9 to TRBJ2-1; 9 nucleotides agree with TRBD2. The CDR3 runs to 14 residues. V gave up 2 bases and J gave up 10 bases; unmatched junction bases: 7. Germline CDR1 SGDLS, CDR2 YYNGEE. The CDR3 region is CASSVGLAVGEQFF. CDR3 sequence (DNA): TGTGCCAGCAGCGTGGGACTAGCAGTAGGCGAGCAGTTCTTC.

The chain uses TRBV6-6 and TRBJ2-7, with D possibly matching TRBD2 (5 bases). Trimming stripped 2 bases from V and 4 bases from J, with 12 bases between. This CDR3 contains 14 residues. Germline assignment: CDR1 MNHNY and CDR2 SVGAGI (reference sequence). The CDR3 bases are TGTGCCAGCAGTTACCCGGAGGTGTCGTACGAGCAGTACTTC. Residues: CASSYPEVSYEQYF.

The chain recombines TRBV7-3 with TRBJ2-7, with TRBD1 matching 9 bases. The CDR3 spans 13 residues. Germline lookup yields CDR1 SGHTA and CDR2 FQGTGA. The V segment lost 4 bases and the J segment 5 bases; nucleotides outside the gene matches: 3. This CDR3 is CASSSRDRDEQYF. The CDR3 nucleotides read TGTGCCAGCAGCTCCCGGGACAGGGACGAGCAGTACTTC.